The T cell receptor beta chain under discussion was sequenced for a study of blood T cell repertoires in COVID-19. Study overall: PBMCs, B-cell-depleted T cells, or T cells were the source of the cDNA or gDNA that made up the material.

V was trimmed by 4 bases and J by 0 bases, leaving 13 bases between them. CDR1 is SGHRS, CDR2 YFSETQ, per germline. CDR3 length: 15 amino acids. In the original processing: Researchers report that nucleated cell counts were estimated from reference gene primer amplification. Assay used: immunoSEQ multiplex PCR; TCRdb lists only in-frame clones, some missing. V and J calls and clone size are copied from that table; D and trimming were computed from the DNA. The table records under 300,000 clones, about nine tenths of them present only once. The receptor's source is a woman in her twenties or thirties with COVID-19, enrolled during active disease. The chain recombines TRBV5-1 with TRBJ2-5, with D possibly matching TRBD2 (5 bases). The sequenced sample was peripheral blood. The CDR3 protein is CASSRVAGNQETQYF. CDR3 bases: TGCGCCAGCAGCCGGGTTGCGGGTAACCAAGAGACCCAGTACTTC.